Included here is one T cell receptor (beta chain) sequence, with context. No antigen is known for it. One junction end disagrees with the germline gene, perhaps due to a read error. The data are from a study of T cells in Graves' hyperthyroidism and ophthalmopathy. General observations from the study: Separation of ophthalmopathy from stable hyperthyroidism was achieved by a 13 V-J model.

From RNA transcripts, TCR beta CDR3 regions were amplified. A set of HTBI primers served as the primers for a first-round RT-PCR of the TCR CDR3. Via MiXCR, TCRdb re-called the multiplex PCR reads, giving one row per CDR3 protein. The data hold approximately 48,000 distinct CDR3 sequences, with around 45% observed a single time. Germline V CDR1 and CDR2: MGHDK, SYGVNS. The CDR3 totals 15 residues. This rearrangement joins TRBV25-1 to TRBJ2-7, with 11 bases identical to TRBD1. This receptor was taken from a woman between 45 and 60 years old with Graves' hyperthyroidism. The sequenced sample consisted of peripheral blood or thyroid tissue (not recorded which). CDR3 residues: CASSDRDRGSFEQCF. CDR3 DNA sequence: TGTGCCAGCAGCGACCGGGACAGGGGGTCTTTCGAGCAGTGCTTC.